This T cell receptor (beta chain) was identified in a study of T-cell memory formation after mild COVID-19 (dated by TCRdb to about 2021). For the wider study: Most TCR sequence clusters were specific to one of the two donors. In a couple of donors, T-cell clones that expanded and contracted after mild COVID-19 were tracked by sequencing TCRalpha and TCRbeta repertoires over time. Two young, previously healthy adult volunteers, one female and one male, were included in the cohort. The investigation overall reported the following: Clones that contracted from day 15 to 85 showed balanced CD4/CD8 phenotypes, whereas a second wave of clones that expanded from day 15 to 37 leaned towards CD4+. The second-wave clones that peaked on day 37 were not confirmed to be SARS-CoV-2 specific. Contracting CD4+ clones were located mainly in the CM and EM memory subsets, whereas CD8+ clones were found to be enriched in EMRA. The study covered only a couple of mild cases, and larger cohorts including severe cases with pre-infection samples were considered necessary. Some responding clones were detected in pre-infection memory, suggesting pre-existing cross-reactive memory T cells joined the SARS-CoV-2 response.

For sequencing, an Illumina NovaSeq 6000 was employed. TCRalpha and TCRbeta cDNA libraries were built by 5'RACE with constant-segment primers, adding sample barcodes and unique molecular identifiers. Trizol reagent was used to extract RNA from every sample. Amplification of the libraries took two PCR steps, and the second step added a second sample barcode plus Illumina TruSeq adapters. Libraries were sequenced on an Illumina NovaSeq with 2 x 150 bp paired-end reads. The authors' pipeline ran thus. The reads were demultiplexed and collapsed into UMI-guided consensus sequences using migec v1.2.7. With mixcr v2.1.11, UMI consensuses were aligned to TRA and TRB V and J templates and assembled into clonotypes. A clonotype was counted as expanded or contracted only when both edgeR and NoisET called the clonotype significant, with the noise models trained on biological replicates. For edgeR calls, the thresholds were a false discovery rate-adjusted p below 0.01 and a log2 fold-change of 1. As an exploratory analysis of dynamics, max-normalized trajectories of the 1000 most abundant clonotypes were examined with PCA combined with hierarchical clustering. Each responding clone was given a CD4 or CD8 phenotype based on the CD4+ and CD8+ repertoires, which had been sequenced separately. TCRdb itself trimmed the public reads at Q25 with fastp, ran MiXCR and retained productive beta chains. Rows with a matching CDR3 protein are joined into one entry that keeps the most common DNA and genes. The V and J calls reflect TCRdb's pipeline rather than the authors' work. Present in this sample are around 250,000 distinct CDR3 sequences, just over 15% of which were seen just once. The ten largest make up 2.1% of the sample.

Ficoll-Paque density gradient centrifugation was used to isolate PBMCs. This clonotype was counted only a few times. The antigen this receptor binds is unknown. No quality values exist for individual bases; no much larger clone is one base distant. Ends trimmed: V by 5 bases, J by 7 bases; bases unmatched to a gene: 0. Spanning cysteine to phenylalanine, the CDR3 consists of 13 amino acids. Only the CDR3 portion is preserved as DNA: 39 bases, with reading frame beginning at the first base. Taken from the germline V gene, the CDR1 and CDR2 loops are KGHDR and SFDVKD. The sequence is built from TRBV24-1 and TRBJ1-6, with 8 bases aligning to TRBD1. This TCR was recovered from an adult woman who had mild COVID-19 (a few samples of this study predate the infection). The sample titles of this study are shuffled in the database, so cell type and time point are left out; the donor was told from shared clones. Sequencing was carried out using PBMCs or a T cell subset sorted from them (not recorded which). CDR3 loop: CATSGQGNSPLHF. Read as DNA, the sequence is TGTGCCACCAGTGGACAGGGGAATTCACCCCTCCACTTT.